This T cell receptor (beta chain) was retrieved from a study of T cell repertoires in cytomegalovirus infection. Study-wide background: Indications of both CMV infection and matching HLA type were provided by public TCR beta signatures.

TCRdb reanalysed the reads using MiXCR and keeps one entry per CDR3 protein. The sample contains 250,000 to 300,000 distinct CDR3 sequences, about 26% of which appear only once. Remarks on this clonotype: What it binds is not known.

Study outcomes and limitations: Summed public TCR beta family frequency identified CMV carriers bearing the relevant HLA. In two of eight donors, the top clonotype was HLA-C-restricted CMV-specific.

The TCR originated in a human donor in good health (CMV status not recorded). Some clones in this sample may be carry-over from other donors' samples. The sample was PBMCs.

CDR3 loop: CSARDPITTSTDTQYF. DNA for the CDR3: TGCAGTGCTAGGGACCCTATTACGACTAGCACAGATACGCAGTATTTT. The V call is TRBV20-1, the J call TRBJ2-3; no reliable D call. Trimming took 3 bases from V and 0 from J, leaving 16 bases between them. Germline V gene sequence: CDR1 DFQATT, CDR2 SNEGSKA (reference sequence). The CDR3 has 16 amino acids.